These T cell receptor beta chains were read from a single sample in a study of CD8 T cells in ankylosing spondylitis. TCRdb re-analysed the 5' RACE reads in MiXCR, keeping a single row per CDR3 protein. Counted here are about 250,000 distinct CDR3 sequences, about 10% occurring once; the ten biggest clones make up about 2.5%. The sequencing sample was made of blood, either unsorted or a sorted T cell fraction (not recorded which). The receptors shown here come from a male donor with ankylosing spondylitis or in good health (not recorded which). The CDR3 runs from the conserved cysteine through the conserved F or W. D genes are given only for firm matches. Size values are once, few and many counts, or a class for expanded clones, and some rows have none.

clone_size d_call j_call v_call cdr3_nt cdr3_aa
NA NA TRBJ2-5 TRBV18 TGTGCCAGCTCACCGATTCAAGAGACCCAGTACTTC CASSPIQETQYF
many NA TRBJ2-5 TRBV27 TGTGCCAGCAGTTTATGGAACTCGGGGCAAGAGACCCAGTACTTC CASSLWNSGQETQYF
many NA TRBJ2-7 TRBV12-3/TRBV12-4 TGTGCCAGCAGTTTAGGACGGGTCGGTCGAGTCGAGCAGTACTTC CASSLGRVGRVEQYF
many NA TRBJ2-3 TRBV20-1 TGCAGTGCAGCTTCGGGTCGGGAGTTAGGGGATACGCAGTATTTT CSAASGRELGDTQYF
many NA TRBJ2-3 TRBV10-3 TGTGCCATCAGTGAGTCGAACTCCCAGGCAGATACGCAGTATTTT CAISESNSQADTQYF
many NA TRBJ1-6 TRBV3-1 TGTGCCAGCAGCTTCATGGGGGAGACTTCACCCCTCCACTTT CASSFMGETSPLHF
many NA TRBJ2-1 TRBV2 TGTGCCAGCAGTGGGGACCTCGTACCTTCTAATGAGCAGTTCTTC CASSGDLVPSNEQFF
many NA TRBJ1-1 TRBV20-1 TGCAGTGCTAGAGACGGGGGCTCAAAGGTACGGCGCACTGAAGCTTTCTTT CSARDGGSKVRRTEAFF
many NA TRBJ2-7 TRBV3-1 TGTGCCAGCAGCCAAGATACAGGGATCTACGAGCAGTACTTC CASSQDTGIYEQYF
NA TRBD1 TRBJ1-1 TRBV5-1 TGCGCCAGCAGCCCCCGGGTAGGGGGCAACACTGAAGCTTTCTTT CASSPRVGGNTEAFF
many NA TRBJ1-5 TRBV20-1 TGCAGTGCTAGACCCGACCTTAGGGGGGGGCATCAGCCCCAGCATTTT CSARPDLRGGHQPQHF
many TRBD2 TRBJ2-7 TRBV5-1 TGCGCCAGCAGCGAGTGGACTAGCGTAGCCTACGAGCAGTACTTC CASSEWTSVAYEQYF
many NA TRBJ2-1 TRBV7-8 TGTGCCAGCAGCTTAGGGTCTAGCGAGTACAATGAGCAGTTCTTC CASSLGSSEYNEQFF
NA NA TRBJ2-1 TRBV7-9 TGTGCCAGCAGCCCAGACGCCCGGAATGAGCAGTTCTTC CASSPDARNEQFF
many NA TRBJ2-5 TRBV20-1 TGCAGTGCTAGTGCCAGTCAAGAGACCCAGTACTTC CSASASQETQYF
many NA TRBJ2-6 TRBV3-1 TGTGCCAGCAGCCAAGACTCTGGGGCCAACGTCCTGACTTTC CASSQDSGANVLTF
NA TRBD1 TRBJ2-7 TRBV7-9 TGTACCAGTAGCTCATCAGGGGGCCTCTACGAGCAGTACTTC CTSSSSGGLYEQYF
many NA TRBJ2-5 TRBV5-1 TGCGCCAGCAGCTTGGACAGGGCGGAGACCCAGTACTTC CASSLDRAETQYF
few NA TRBJ1-1 TRBV12-3/TRBV12-4 TGTGCCAGCAGTTTAGGGGAGAGGAACACTGAAGCTTTCTTT CASSLGERNTEAFF
many NA TRBJ1-5 TRBV20-1 TGCAGTGCTAGAGATAGACTGGATAGCAATCAGCCCCAGCATTTT CSARDRLDSNQPQHF
many NA TRBJ1-4 TRBV3-1 TGTGCCAGCAGCCAAGATCCGACAGGCGGGTATATGTTTTTT CASSQDPTGGYMFF
many NA TRBJ1-1 TRBV20-1 TGCAGTGCTAGACGGGGGGCCTACAACACTGAAGCTTTCTTT CSARRGAYNTEAFF
many NA TRBJ2-7 TRBV4-1 TGCGCCAGCAGCCAAGACGGCGGGGAGCAGTACTTC CASSQDGGEQYF
many NA TRBJ1-5 TRBV20-1 TGCAGTGCTAGAGAATTCGACGATGGACAGCCCCAGCATTTT CSAREFDDGQPQHF
many TRBD1 TRBJ1-5 TRBV11-2 TGTGCCAGCAGCCTACAGGGGGTGAGGCAGCCCCAGCATTTT CASSLQGVRQPQHF
few NA TRBJ1-3 TRBV30 TGTGCCTGGAGTGCAGGAGGGCACTCTGGAAACACCATATATTTT CAWSAGGHSGNTIYF
many TRBD2 TRBJ2-7 TRBV7-9 TGTGCCAGCAGTTCAGCGGGAGGGGGATACGAGCAGTACTTC CASSSAGGGYEQYF
few NA TRBJ2-7 TRBV18 TGTGCCAGCTCACCAACCCTCTCCTACGAGCAGTACTTC CASSPTLSYEQYF
many TRBD1 TRBJ1-2 TRBV6-5 TGTGCCAGCAGTTACCATCAGGGGGCTGCCTATGGCTACACCTTC CASSYHQGAAYGYTF
many TRBD1 TRBJ1-2 TRBV6-5 TGTGCCAGCAGTTACATGGGACAGGGAAATTATGGCTACACCTTC CASSYMGQGNYGYTF
many NA TRBJ1-1 TRBV3-1 TGTGCCAGCAGCCTTGAAGCTTTCTTT CASSLEAFF
NA NA TRBJ2-4 TRBV11-2 TGTGCCAGCAGCTTAATAGCTGAGGGAAACATTCAGTACTTC CASSLIAEGNIQYF
many NA TRBJ1-2 TRBV13 TGTGCCAGCAGCTTAGGCGGCAGACCTAACTATGGCTACACCTTC CASSLGGRPNYGYTF
many TRBD1 TRBJ1-1 TRBV10-3 TGTGCCATCAGAGGACAGGGGGCGCTGACTGAAGCTTTCTTT CAIRGQGALTEAFF
NA NA TRBJ2-3 TRBV5-1 TGCGCCAGCAGCTTGGCCCTCGGGAGCACAGATACGCAGTATTTT CASSLALGSTDTQYF
NA NA TRBJ1-5 TRBV6-1 TGTGCCAGCAGTGGAGGCTCGGGGGAAAGGCAGCCCCAGCATTTT CASSGGSGERQPQHF
many NA TRBJ2-7 TRBV4-1 TGCGCCAGCAGCCAAGATCTGGGAGACGAGCAGTACTTC CASSQDLGDEQYF
many NA TRBJ2-1 TRBV7-2 TGTGCCAGCAGCTTCTGGGGGAACCCCTACAATGAGCAGTTCTTC CASSFWGNPYNEQFF
many TRBD2 TRBJ2-1 TRBV5-1 TGCGCCAGCAGCTTCGCTAGCGGGATTAATGAGCAGTTCTTC CASSFASGINEQFF